These 6 T cell receptor beta chains were sequenced from one sample in a study of T cells in Graves' hyperthyroidism and ophthalmopathy. Researchers took RNA transcripts and amplified the TCR beta CDR3 regions from them. First-round RT-PCR with HTBI primers amplified the TCR CDR3 region. TCRdb analysed the multiplex PCR reads with MiXCR anew, one entry per CDR3 protein. This sample has under 450,000 distinct CDR3 sequences, with about 15% found just once. The sequencing sample was made of blood. These receptor sequences come from a young woman with Graves' hyperthyroidism.

This clonotype was seen only a few times. V is TRBV24-1 and J is TRBJ2-3; possibly TRBD1 for D (6 bases). This CDR3 has 13 amino acids. Germline CDR1 reads KGHDR; CDR2 reads SFDVKD. V was cut by 7 bases and J by 0 bases, with 7 bases left in between. The CDR3 loop is CATRDRSTDTQYF. The CDR3 coding sequence is TGTGCCACCAGAGACAGGAGCACAGATACGCAGTATTTT.

Many counts were recorded for this clonotype. The gene calls are TRBV28 and TRBJ2-1, with TRBD2 matching over 14 bases. This CDR3 is built from 15 residues. V dropped 5 bases and J dropped 7; count of bases not matched to a gene: 4. Germline-derived CDR1 and CDR2 are MDHEN and SYDVKM. DNA for the CDR3: TGTGCCAGCAGTCAGACTAGCGGGGGGGGGAATGAGCAGTTCTTC. It translates to CASSQTSGGGNEQFF.

This clonotype was counted a few times. The chain has TRBV3-1 and TRBJ2-3; 8 bases match TRBD2. The CDR3 consists of 14 residues. Germline V gene sequence: CDR1 LGHDT, CDR2 YNNKEL (reference sequence). V dropped 3 bases and J dropped 6; count of bases not matched to a gene: 5. Here the CDR3 DNA reads TGTGCCAGCAGCCAGGGGCGGGGGGCGGATACGCAGTATTTT. Its protein product is CASSQGRGADTQYF.

The table lists this clonotype with many counts. The genes are TRBV3-1 and TRBJ2-7; possibly TRBD2 for D (5 bases). Deletions cut 2 bases from V and 2 bases from J, with 13 bases between. The germline CDR1 and CDR2 sequences are LGHDT and YNNKEL (reference sequence). The CDR3 consists of 15 residues. The CDR3: CASSQRAAVTYEQYF. The CDR3, as DNA: TGTGCCAGCAGCCAAAGGGCAGCGGTCACCTACGAGCAGTACTTC.

There are a few counts of this clonotype. This chain links TRBV6-2 or TRBV6-3 with TRBJ1-5; D gene uncertain. The CDR3 sequence is 14 residues long. Germline V gives CDR1 MNHEY, CDR2 SVGEGT. V gave up 6 bases and J gave up 0 bases, with 9 bases separating them. CDR3 DNA sequence: TGTGCCAGCAGGGCTTGGGGTAGCAATCAGCCCCAGCATTTT. Its translation: CASRAWGSNQPQHF.

This clonotype was seen ten or more times. The rearrangement links TRBV20-1 to TRBJ2-1; 11 bases match TRBD1. There are 15 residues in the CDR3. V dropped 1 base and J dropped 4; count of bases not matched to a gene: 3. Looked up from germline, CDR1 is DFQATT and CDR2 is SNEGSKA (reference sequence). The DNA of the CDR3 is TGCAGTGCTAGAGGGACAGGGGGCGCGTACAATGAGCAGTTCTTC. Protein sequence: CSARGTGGAYNEQFF.